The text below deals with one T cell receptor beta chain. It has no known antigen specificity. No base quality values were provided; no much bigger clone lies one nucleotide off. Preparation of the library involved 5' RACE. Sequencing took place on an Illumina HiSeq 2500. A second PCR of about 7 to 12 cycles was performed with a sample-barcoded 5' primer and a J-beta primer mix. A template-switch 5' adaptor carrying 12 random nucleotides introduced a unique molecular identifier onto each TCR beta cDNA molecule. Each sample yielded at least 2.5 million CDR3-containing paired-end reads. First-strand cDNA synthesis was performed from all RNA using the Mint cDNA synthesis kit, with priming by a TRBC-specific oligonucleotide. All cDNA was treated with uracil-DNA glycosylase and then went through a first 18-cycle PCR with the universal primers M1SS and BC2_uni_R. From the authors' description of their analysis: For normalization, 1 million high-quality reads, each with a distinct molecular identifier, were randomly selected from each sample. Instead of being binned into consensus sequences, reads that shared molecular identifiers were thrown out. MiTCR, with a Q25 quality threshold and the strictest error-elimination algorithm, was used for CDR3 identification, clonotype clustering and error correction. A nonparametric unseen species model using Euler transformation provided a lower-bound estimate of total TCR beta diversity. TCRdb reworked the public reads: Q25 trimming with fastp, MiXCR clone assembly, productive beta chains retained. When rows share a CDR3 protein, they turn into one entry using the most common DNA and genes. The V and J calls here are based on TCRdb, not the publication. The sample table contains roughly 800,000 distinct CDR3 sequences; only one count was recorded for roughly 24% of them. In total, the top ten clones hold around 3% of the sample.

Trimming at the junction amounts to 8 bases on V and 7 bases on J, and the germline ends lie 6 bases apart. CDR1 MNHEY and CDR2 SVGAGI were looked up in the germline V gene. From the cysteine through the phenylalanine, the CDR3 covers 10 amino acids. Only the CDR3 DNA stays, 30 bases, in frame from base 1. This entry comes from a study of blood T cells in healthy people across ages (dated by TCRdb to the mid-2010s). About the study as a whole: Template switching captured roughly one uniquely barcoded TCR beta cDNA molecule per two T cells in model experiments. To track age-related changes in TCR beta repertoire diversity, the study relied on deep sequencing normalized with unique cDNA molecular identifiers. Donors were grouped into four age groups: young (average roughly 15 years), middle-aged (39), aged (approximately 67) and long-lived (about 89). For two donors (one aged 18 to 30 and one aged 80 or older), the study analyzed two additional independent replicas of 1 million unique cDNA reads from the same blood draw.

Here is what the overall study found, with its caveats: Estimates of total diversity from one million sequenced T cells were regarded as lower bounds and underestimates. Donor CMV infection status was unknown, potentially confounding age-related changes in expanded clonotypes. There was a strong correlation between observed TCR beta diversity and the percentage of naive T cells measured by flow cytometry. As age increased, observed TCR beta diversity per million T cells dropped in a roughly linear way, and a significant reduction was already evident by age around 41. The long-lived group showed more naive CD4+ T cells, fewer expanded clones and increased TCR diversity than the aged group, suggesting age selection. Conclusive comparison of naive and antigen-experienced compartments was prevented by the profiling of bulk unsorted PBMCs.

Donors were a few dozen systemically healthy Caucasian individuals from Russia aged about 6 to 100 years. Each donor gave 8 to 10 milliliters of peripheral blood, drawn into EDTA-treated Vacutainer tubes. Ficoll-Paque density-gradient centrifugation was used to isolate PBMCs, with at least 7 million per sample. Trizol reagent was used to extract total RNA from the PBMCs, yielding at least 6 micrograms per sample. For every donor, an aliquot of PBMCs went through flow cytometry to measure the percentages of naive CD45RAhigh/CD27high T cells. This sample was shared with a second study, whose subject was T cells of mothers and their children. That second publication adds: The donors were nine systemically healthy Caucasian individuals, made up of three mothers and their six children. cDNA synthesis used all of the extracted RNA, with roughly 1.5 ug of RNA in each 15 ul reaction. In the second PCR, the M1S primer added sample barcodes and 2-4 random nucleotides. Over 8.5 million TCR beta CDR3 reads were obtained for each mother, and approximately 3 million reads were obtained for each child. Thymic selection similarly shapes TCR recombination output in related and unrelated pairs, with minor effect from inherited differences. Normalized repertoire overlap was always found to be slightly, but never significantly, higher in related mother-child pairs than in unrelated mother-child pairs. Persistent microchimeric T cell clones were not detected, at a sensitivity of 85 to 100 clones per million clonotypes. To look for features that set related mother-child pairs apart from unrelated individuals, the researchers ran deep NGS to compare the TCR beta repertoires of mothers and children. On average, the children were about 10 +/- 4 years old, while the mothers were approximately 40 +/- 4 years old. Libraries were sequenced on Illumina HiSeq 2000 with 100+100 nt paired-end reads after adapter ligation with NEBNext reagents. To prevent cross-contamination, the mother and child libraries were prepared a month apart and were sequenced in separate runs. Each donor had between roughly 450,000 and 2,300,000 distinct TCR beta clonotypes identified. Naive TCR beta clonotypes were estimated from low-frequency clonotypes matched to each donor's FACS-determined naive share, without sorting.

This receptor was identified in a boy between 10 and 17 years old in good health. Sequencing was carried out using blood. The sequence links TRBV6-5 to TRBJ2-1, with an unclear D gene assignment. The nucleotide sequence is TGTGCCAGCGGCGAGAATGAGCAGTTCTTC. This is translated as CASGENEQFF.